This passage covers 16 T cell receptor beta chains from one sample sequenced in a study of CD8+ T cells in alopecia areata. Once RNA had been extracted, it was reverse transcribed into cDNA to act as the sequencing template. Assay: immunoSEQ multiplex PCR; the TCRdb copy retains only in-frame clones and omits some. The repertoire consists of 120,000 to 150,000 clones, with approximately 50% occurring once and the leading ten covering roughly 7.5%. The sample was CD4+ T cells sorted from blood. Source of these receptors: a human donor with alopecia areata.

The chain recombines TRBV6-5 with TRBJ2-7; tentatively, D is TRBD1 or TRBD2 (5 bases each). Germline CDR1 MNHEY, CDR2 SVGAGI. V was pared by 8 bases and J by 6 bases, with 14 bases between. The CDR3 has 12 amino acids. DNA for the CDR3: TGTGCCAGCCAGCGAGGGGCAGGCGAGCAGTACTTC. The encoded protein is CASQRGAGEQYF.

This chain links TRBV30 with TRBJ1-1, with D tentatively TRBD1 (5 bases). Trimming cost V 0 bases and J 2 bases, with 10 bases left between them. The CDR3 sequence is 14 residues long. CDR1 GTSNPN and CDR2 SVGIG come from the germline V gene (reference sequence). The chain's CDR3 is CAWSVLGVNTEAFF. The CDR3 DNA follows: TGTGCCTGGAGTGTACTGGGGGTAAACACTGAAGCTTTCTTT.

The V call is TRBV20-1, the J call TRBJ2-7; a weak D match, TRBD1 (6 bases). CDR1 and CDR2 from the germline V gene are DFQATT and SNEGSKA (reference sequence). Trimming cost V 2 bases and J 5 bases, with 7 bases left between them. The CDR3 consists of 11 residues. CDR3 protein: CSARQGNEQYF. The CDR3 DNA reads TGCAGTGCTAGACAGGGGAACGAGCAGTACTTC.

V usage is TRBV29-1 and J usage is TRBJ2-3, with TRBD1 identical over 7 bases. The CDR3 totals 13 residues. The J segment lost 2 bases and the V segment lost 7 bases, leaving 6 bases of the junction unmatched. Germline CDR1 is SQVTM and CDR2 is ANQGSEA. For the CDR3, the DNA is TGCAGCGCTGGGACAGTATACACAGATACGCAGTATTTT. It specifies CSAGTVYTDTQYF.

The rearrangement uses TRBV29-1 and TRBJ2-6; no firm D call. V lost 7 bases and J 2 bases, leaving 6 bases between the germline ends. The CDR3 sequence is 12 residues long. In germline, CDR1 is SQVTM, CDR2 ANQGSEA. CDR3 amino acids: CSGGPGANVLTF. The CDR3 bases are TGCAGCGGGGGTCCTGGGGCCAACGTCCTGACTTTC.

The rearrangement uses TRBV18 and TRBJ1-1; 7 bases are a match to TRBD1. Germline V gene lookup returns CDR1 KGHSH and CDR2 LQKENI. J was trimmed by 2 bases and V by 3 bases; bases with no gene match: 9. This CDR3 is 16 amino acids long. The CDR3 DNA follows: TGTGCCAGCTCACCCTCGACCGGGACAGCTAACACTGAAGCTTTCTTT. This codes for CASSPSTGTANTEAFF.

This clone was recorded a few times. The J gene is TRBJ2-7, the V gene TRBV29-1; 14 bases match TRBD2. Germline values: CDR1 SQVTM, CDR2 ANQGSEA. CDR3 length: 17 residues. The V and J ends lost 6 bases and 0 bases, in that order; junction bases with no gene match: 10. CDR3 bases: TGCAGCGTGACCGGGACTAGCGGGAGTCGCGGCTCCTACGAGCAGTACTTC. The encoded protein is CSVTGTSGSRGSYEQYF.

V usage is TRBV7-2 and J usage is TRBJ2-1; 14 nucleotides agree with TRBD2. Per the germline V gene, CDR1 is SGHTA and CDR2 is FQGNSA. J gave up 7 bases and V 5 bases, and 7 bases lay outside the gene matches. This CDR3 has 16 amino acids. The CDR3 coding sequence is TGTGCCAGCAGCGGACGTGGACTAGCGGGGGGAAATGAGCAGTTCTTC. Encoded protein: CASSGRGLAGGNEQFF.

Only a few counts were recorded for this clone. The chain joins TRBV29-1 to TRBJ2-3, with no clear D. The germline V gene has CDR1 SQVTM and CDR2 ANQGSEA. The ends were cut back, 7 bases at V and 1 base at J, with 15 bases in the middle. The CDR3 consists of 14 residues. CDR3 residues: CSARGSLGTDTQYF. In DNA, the CDR3 is TGCAGCGCCCGAGGTAGTCTGGGCACAGATACGCAGTATTTT.

In this sample, this clone turned up many times. For the CDR3, the DNA is TGCGCCAGCAGAGCCAGCGGGTCCTACAATGAGCAGTTCTTC. Residues: CASRASGSYNEQFF. This chain links TRBV5-1 with TRBJ2-1; D is perhaps TRBD2 (6 bases). The ends were cut back, 5 bases at V and 1 base at J, with 10 bases in the middle. The CDR3 length is 14 residues. CDR1 and CDR2 (germline): SGHRS, YFSETQ.

This chain uses TRBV30 with TRBJ1-4; possible D gene TRBD1, 6 bases. The CDR3 runs 12 residues. The V end lost 0 bases, the J end lost 7 bases, and 6 bases lay between the germline ends. Germline V gene lookup returns CDR1 GTSNPN and CDR2 SVGIG (reference sequence). CDR3 nucleotide sequence: TGTGCCTGGAGTGTACAGGGTGAAAAACTGTTTTTT. Protein sequence: CAWSVQGEKLFF.

This clone showed up just a few times. This rearrangement joins TRBV7-3 to TRBJ2-1; no firm D call. The germline V gene has CDR1 SGHTA and CDR2 FQGTGA. The CDR3 consists of 15 residues. Trimming stripped 2 bases from V and 3 bases from J, with 11 bases between. This CDR3 reads CASSLQAPRYNEQFF. The CDR3 nucleotides are TGTGCCAGCAGCTTACAGGCACCCCGCTACAATGAGCAGTTCTTC.

Regarding this clone: Compared with germline, one end of the junction differs, possibly owing to a read error. The chain couples TRBV30 to TRBJ2-1, with a tentative D call TRBD2 (5 bases). The CDR3 is 12 residues long. The V gene's germline CDR1 is GTSNPN and CDR2 SVGIG (reference sequence). CDR3 nucleotide sequence: TGTGCCTGGAGTTCGAATCCAGCGGAGCCGTTCTTC. Protein sequence: CAWSSNPAEPFF.

The V gene is TRBV9, the J gene TRBJ1-2; TRBD1 agrees at 7 bases. This CDR3 region has 12 residues. V gave up 3 bases and J gave up 8 bases; unmatched junction bases: 4. Looked up from germline, CDR1 is SGDLS and CDR2 is YYNGEE. CDR3 region: CASSGGGFGYTF. CDR3 DNA sequence: TGTGCCAGCAGCGGAGGGGGCTTCGGCTACACCTTC.

There are a few counts of this clone. This chain connects TRBV30 to TRBJ2-3; 7 bases are a match to TRBD1. Germline V gene lookup returns CDR1 GTSNPN and CDR2 SVGIG (reference sequence). V trimming: 1 base; J trimming: 2 bases; junction bases outside the gene matches: 9. The CDR3 extends over 16 amino acids. Here the CDR3 DNA reads TGTGCCTGGAGTGCCCTCGGGACAGTGAACACAGATACGCAGTATTTT. Its protein product is CAWSALGTVNTDTQYF.

This clone was seen only a few times. The J gene is TRBJ2-1, the V gene TRBV4-2, with D perhaps TRBD2 (6 bases). The germline CDR1 and CDR2 sequences are LGHNA and YNFKEQ. The CDR3 runs to 16 residues. V lost 1 base and J lost 2, with 12 bases in between. CDR3 protein: CASSQGGSGTYNEQFF. The CDR3 nucleotides are TGTGCCAGCAGCCAAGGTGGTAGCGGAACCTACAATGAGCAGTTCTTC.